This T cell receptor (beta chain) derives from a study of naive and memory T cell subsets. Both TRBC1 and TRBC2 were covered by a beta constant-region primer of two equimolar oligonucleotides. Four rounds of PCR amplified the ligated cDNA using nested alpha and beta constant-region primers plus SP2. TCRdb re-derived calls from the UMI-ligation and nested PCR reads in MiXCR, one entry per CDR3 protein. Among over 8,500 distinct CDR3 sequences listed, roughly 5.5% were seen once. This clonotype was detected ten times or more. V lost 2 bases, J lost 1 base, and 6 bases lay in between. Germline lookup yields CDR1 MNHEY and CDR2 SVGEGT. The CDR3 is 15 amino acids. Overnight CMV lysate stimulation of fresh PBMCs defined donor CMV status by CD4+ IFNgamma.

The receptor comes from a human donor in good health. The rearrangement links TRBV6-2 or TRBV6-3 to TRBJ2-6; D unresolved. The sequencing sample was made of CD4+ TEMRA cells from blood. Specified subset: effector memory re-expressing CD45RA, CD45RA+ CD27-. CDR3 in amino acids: CASSYPESGANVLTF. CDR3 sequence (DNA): TGTGCCAGCAGTTACCCCGAATCTGGGGCCAACGTCCTGACTTTC.